Below are 17 T cell receptor beta chains sequenced from a single sample in a study of blood T cells in healthy people across ages. The second PCR ran roughly 6 to 11 cycles with a sample-barcoded 5' primer and J-beta primers. Each CDR3 protein is one row after TCRdb ran MiXCR on the 5' RACE reads. The table includes under 2 million distinct CDR3 sequences, around 35% detected once. Sequencing was performed on blood. The receptors originated from a woman aged 30 to 39 in good health.

This clonotype was observed a few times. The genes are TRBV27 and TRBJ2-5; 10 nucleotides line up with TRBD2. Germline assignment: CDR1 MNHEY and CDR2 SMNVEV (reference sequence). With V trimmed by 2 bases and J by 5 bases, 5 bases remained unmatched. This CDR3 spans 15 amino acids. The chain's CDR3 is CASSLLAGEEETQYF. In DNA, the CDR3 is TGTGCCAGCAGTTTACTAGCGGGAGAAGAGGAGACCCAGTACTTC.

This chain connects TRBV27 to TRBJ2-5, with D maybe TRBD2 (6 bases). V was pared by 3 bases and J by 0 bases, with 14 bases between. CDR3 length: 16 amino acids. In germline, CDR1 is MNHEY, CDR2 SMNVEV (reference sequence). The CDR3 protein is CASSFGSGWNQETQYF. The CDR3 DNA sequence: TGTGCCAGCAGTTTCGGGAGTGGTTGGAACCAAGAGACCCAGTACTTC.

This clonotype has a handful of counts. This rearrangement joins TRBV4-1 to TRBJ1-4; D is uncertain. Trimming took off 4 bases at V and 3 bases at J, with 18 bases between the two ends. The CDR3 has 17 residues. Germline CDR1 is MGHRA and CDR2 is YSYEKL. The CDR3 coding sequence is TGCGCCAGCAGCCCCCGGGGAGGGCTTGCAGCTAATGAAAAACTGTTTTTT. Its translation: CASSPRGGLAANEKLFF.

The V call is TRBV3-1, the J call TRBJ2-5; D uncertain. Germline CDR1 LGHDT, CDR2 YNNKEL (reference sequence). CDR3 length: 16 residues. V gave up 0 bases and J gave up 0 bases, with 11 bases separating them. This CDR3 is CASSQEAWTYQETQYF. In nucleotides, the CDR3 is TGTGCCAGCAGCCAAGAAGCCTGGACCTACCAAGAGACCCAGTACTTC.

The chain has TRBV20-1 and TRBJ2-1; 10 positions agree with TRBD2. Germline CDR1 DFQATT, CDR2 SNEGSKA (reference sequence). The ends lost 2 bases at V and 6 bases at J; junction bases unmatched: 7. The CDR3 contains 15 residues. The DNA of the CDR3 is TGCAGTGCTAGACCACAACTAGCGGGGCGCAATGAGCAGTTCTTC. Encoded protein: CSARPQLAGRNEQFF.

The chain uses TRBV7-3 and TRBJ2-3, with a possible D match to TRBD1 (5 bases). CDR3 length equals 16 residues. Germline V gene lookup returns CDR1 SGHTA and CDR2 FQGTGA. V was pared by 5 bases and J by 0 bases, with 15 bases between. The DNA of the CDR3 is TGTGCCAGCAGCCCAGGGCCTAACCTAAGCACAGATACGCAGTATTTT. This translates into CASSPGPNLSTDTQYF.

This sequence joins TRBV20-1 and TRBJ2-7; possible D gene TRBD2, 7 bases. CDR3 length equals 14 residues. Germline CDR1 reads DFQATT; CDR2 reads SNEGSKA (reference sequence). The V end lost 6 bases, the J end lost 0 bases, and 15 bases lay between the germline ends. The CDR3 here is CSAVVAGASYEQYF. Here the CDR3 DNA reads TGCAGTGCCGTGGTGGCGGGGGCCTCCTACGAGCAGTACTTC.

This clonotype was recorded a few times. This chain links TRBV5-1 with TRBJ2-3; TRBD2 matches 10 bases. The junction had 7 bases not matched to a gene; V was cut back by 4 bases and J by 2 bases. CDR3 length equals 16 residues. Germline V gives CDR1 SGHRS, CDR2 YFSETQ. CDR3 loop: CASSTLAGSVTDTQYF. CDR3 bases: TGCGCCAGCAGCACACTAGCGGGAAGTGTCACAGATACGCAGTATTTT. The full variable domain, in which reference TRBV5-1 and TRBJ2-3 provide the parts outside the CDR3, is KAGVTQTPRYLIKTRGQQVTLSCSPISGHRSVSWYQQTPGQGLQFLFEYFSETQRNKGNFPGRFSGRQFSNSRSEMNVSTLELGDSALYLCASSTLAGSVTDTQYFGPGTRLTVL.

The chain is built from TRBV6-1 and TRBJ2-1; 15 bases fit TRBD2. CDR3 length equals 14 residues. Germline V gene lookup returns CDR1 MNHNS and CDR2 SASEGT. The V gene end was trimmed by 4 bases and the J gene end by 13 bases; junction bases not matched to a gene: 5. The CDR3 loop is CASSGTSGRGRQFF. The DNA for the CDR3 is TGTGCCAGCAGTGGGACTAGCGGGAGGGGACGCCAGTTCTTC.

This clonotype was observed many times. This chain connects TRBV29-1 to TRBJ2-5, with TRBD1 identical over 9 bases. CDR1 is SQVTM, CDR2 ANQGSEA, per germline. CDR3 length: 13 amino acids. The junction had 8 bases not matched to a gene; V was cut back by 7 bases and J by 5 bases. CDR3 coding DNA: TGCAGCGCCACAGGGGGCAGAGGGGAGACCCAGTACTTC. Protein sequence: CSATGGRGETQYF.

This clonotype was observed many times. This sequence joins TRBV28 and TRBJ2-7; 9 nucleotides match TRBD1. The CDR3 totals 16 residues. The ends lost 8 bases at V and 4 bases at J; junction bases unmatched: 15. Germline V gene sequence: CDR1 MDHEN, CDR2 SYDVKM. The CDR3 spells CASLSLSGTGRYEQYF. For the CDR3, the DNA is TGTGCCAGCTTATCCCTCAGTGGGACAGGGAGATACGAGCAGTACTTC. The full variable domain, rest sourced from reference TRBV28 and TRBJ2-7, is DVKVTQSSRYLVKRTGEKVFLECVQDMDHENMFWYRQDPGLGLRLIYFSYDVKMKEKGDIPEGYSVSREKKERFSLILESASTNQTSMYLCASLSLSGTGRYEQYFGPGTRLTVT.

V and J are TRBV18 and TRBJ2-3; no firm D call. V was clipped by 2 bases and J by 3 bases, with 9 bases between them. The CDR3 loop spans 14 amino acids. CDR1 and CDR2 from the germline V gene are KGHSH and LQKENI. CDR3 in DNA: TGTGCCAGCTCACCAAGTAAGAGGACAGATACGCAGTATTTT. Protein: CASSPSKRTDTQYF.

This clonotype was observed a handful of times. This sequence joins TRBV20-1 and TRBJ2-1; the D call may be TRBD1 or TRBD2 (5 bases each). The length of the CDR3 is 12 residues. Deletions cut 7 bases from V and 4 bases from J, with 11 bases between. Per germline, CDR1 DFQATT and CDR2 SNEGSKA (reference sequence). CDR3: CSVRGLYNEQFF. CDR3 bases: TGCAGTGTTCGGGGCCTGTACAATGAGCAGTTCTTC.

This clonotype was seen once. This chain connects TRBV11-2 to TRBJ1-2, with TRBD1 identical over 7 bases. The V gene end was trimmed by 5 bases and the J gene end by 4 bases; junction bases not matched to a gene: 13. The germline CDR1 and CDR2 sequences are SGHAT and FQNNGV. The CDR3 is made up of 16 amino acids. The CDR3 DNA reads as TGTGCCAGCAGCATAAGTCCGGGACAGACCGTCTATGGCTACACCTTC. This sequence encodes CASSISPGQTVYGYTF. The whole variable domain, filled in from reference TRBV11-2 and TRBJ1-2, reads EAGVAQSPRYKIIEKRQSVAFWCNPISGHATLYWYQQILGQGPKLLIQFQNNGVVDDSQLPKDRFSAERLKGVDSTLKIQPAKLEDSAVYLCASSISPGQTVYGYTFGSGTRLTVV.

This rearrangement joins TRBV28 to TRBJ2-3; TRBD2 matches at 8 bases. Trimming at V came to 6 bases and at J to 1 base, leaving 9 bases not matched to a gene. Per germline, CDR1 MDHEN and CDR2 SYDVKM. This CDR3 has 16 amino acids. CDR3 region: CASRPALAGGTDTQYF. CDR3 coding DNA: TGTGCCAGCAGGCCAGCTCTAGCGGGCGGCACAGATACGCAGTATTTT. The whole variable domain, remainder taken from reference TRBV28 and TRBJ2-3, is DVKVTQSSRYLVKRTGEKVFLECVQDMDHENMFWYRQDPGLGLRLIYFSYDVKMKEKGDIPEGYSVSREKKERFSLILESASTNQTSMYLCASRPALAGGTDTQYFGPGTRLTVL.

This clonotype was detected a few times. The chain links TRBV28 to TRBJ1-5; D unresolved. The CDR3 has 15 amino acids. Deletions cut 2 bases from V and 2 bases from J, with 10 bases between. Germline V gene sequence: CDR1 MDHEN, CDR2 SYDVKM. The DNA for the CDR3 is TGTGCCAGCAGTTTAGCGGCAGACCGCAATCAGCCCCAGCATTTT. It codes for CASSLAADRNQPQHF. Using reference TRBV28 and TRBJ1-5 for the parts outside the CDR3, the full variable domain is DVKVTQSSRYLVKRTGEKVFLECVQDMDHENMFWYRQDPGLGLRLIYFSYDVKMKEKGDIPEGYSVSREKKERFSLILESASTNQTSMYLCASSLAADRNQPQHFGDGTRLSIL.

This clonotype has a handful of counts. This sequence joins TRBV20-1 and TRBJ1-4, with D hard to call. This CDR3 comprises 15 residues. Between the trimmed V and J ends, which lost 0 bases and 11 bases, there was a span of 19 bases. CDR1 and CDR2 (germline): DFQATT, SNEGSKA (reference sequence). CDR3 nucleotide sequence: TGCAGTGCTAGAGATGGAGGTTCGGGCTTGGGGAAACTGTTTTTT. Amino acid sequence: CSARDGGSGLGKLFF.